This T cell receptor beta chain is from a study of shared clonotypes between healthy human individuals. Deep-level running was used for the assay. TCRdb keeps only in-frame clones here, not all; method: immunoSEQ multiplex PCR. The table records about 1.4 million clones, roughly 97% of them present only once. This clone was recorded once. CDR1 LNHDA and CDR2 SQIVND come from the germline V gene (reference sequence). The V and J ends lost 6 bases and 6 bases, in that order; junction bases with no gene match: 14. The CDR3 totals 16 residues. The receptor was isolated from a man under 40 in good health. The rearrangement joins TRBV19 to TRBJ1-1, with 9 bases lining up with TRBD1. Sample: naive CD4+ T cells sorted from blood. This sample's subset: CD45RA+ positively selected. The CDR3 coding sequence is TGTGCCAGTAGGCGATTCCCGGGACAGGGTAGTCCTGAAGCTTTCTTT. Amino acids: CASRRFPGQGSPEAFF.